This TCR beta chain was sequenced for a study of T cells after yellow fever vaccination. Study-level points and caveats: Reappearing after the booster were most of the clones from primary vaccination (around 96% CD4, about 87% CD8). Faster peaking, at day 5 versus 15, marked a secondary response that was weaker.

Notes on this clonotype: The antigen is unknown.

In TCRdb, the 5' RACE reads were re-called with MiXCR into one record per CDR3 protein. This sample has around 250,000 distinct CDR3 sequences; about 7% occur once, and the top ten carry approximately 0.84%. The germline V gene has CDR1 SGHTA and CDR2 FQGNSA. This CDR3 comprises 16 residues. The V end was cut by 1 base, the J end by 0 bases, with 11 bases between. The sequence derives from a man aged 25-45 years who received the YFV17D yellow fever vaccine. The specimen was CD4+ T cells sorted from PBMCs, collected 15 days after the yellow fever booster vaccination. J is TRBJ2-3 and V is TRBV7-2; D not certain. The CDR3 DNA reads as TGTGCCAGCAGCTTAGGGTGGGGTCGTAGCACAGATACGCAGTATTTT. It is translated as CASSLGWGRSTDTQYF.